Each of the 19 T cell receptor beta chains below was sequenced from the same sample in a study of early T cells in non-severe SARS-CoV-2 infection. From the 5' RACE reads, TCRdb called clonotypes with MiXCR, one entry per CDR3 protein. The repertoire holds 56,000 or so distinct CDR3 sequences, with around 8% as singletons. The specimen was whole blood. The receptors were gathered from an adult who was a healthcare worker with PCR-confirmed SARS-CoV-2 infection or an uninfected control (not recorded which).

Many counts were recorded for this clonotype. The V and J genes are TRBV6-4 and TRBJ2-3; the match to TRBD2 covers 10 bases. CDR1 and CDR2 (germline): MRHNA, SNTAGT. Trimming cost V 6 bases and J 5 bases; bases outside gene matches: 11. The CDR3 is 16 amino acids. CDR3 sequence (DNA): TGTGCCAGCAGCGCGGCAGCGGGAGGGCCGGGAGATACGCAGTATTTT. The encoded protein is CASSAAAGGPGDTQYF.

This clonotype has a count of ten or more. The V and J genes are TRBV6-1 and TRBJ1-5, with TRBD1 matching over 10 bases. The CDR3 has 18 amino acids. The junction had 8 bases not matched to a gene; V was cut back by 2 bases and J by 1 base. Germline loops: CDR1 MNHNS, CDR2 SASEGT. The CDR3 is CASSERTGGSGSNQPQHF. DNA for the CDR3: TGTGCCAGCAGTGAAAGGACAGGGGGATCCGGGAGCAATCAGCCCCAGCATTTT.

This clonotype is deemed medium-sized (0.01 to 0.1%). V is TRBV20-1 and J is TRBJ2-1, with TRBD1 as a possible D gene (7 bases). The V end was cut by 0 bases, the J end by 7 bases, with 19 bases between. From germline, CDR1 is DFQATT and CDR2 SNEGSKA (reference sequence). The CDR3 contains 16 residues. This chain's CDR3 is CSARELSGGPQNEQFF. For the CDR3, the DNA is TGCAGTGCTAGAGAGCTTTCAGGGGGGCCACAGAATGAGCAGTTCTTC.

The J gene is TRBJ2-7, the V gene TRBV24-1; weak D call: TRBD2 (6 bases). The CDR3 is made up of 14 amino acids. V dropped 10 bases and J dropped 3 bases, with 18 bases sitting between them. CDR1 is KGHDR, CDR2 SFDVKD, per germline. CDR3 protein: CATFSGTWHYEQYF. In DNA, the CDR3 is TGTGCCACTTTCTCCGGGACTTGGCACTACGAGCAGTACTTC.

J is TRBJ1-5 and V is TRBV2, with D possibly TRBD1 on 5 matching bases. The V end was cut by 7 bases, the J end by 3 bases, with 16 bases between. The CDR3 covers 15 residues. Germline loops: CDR1 SNHLY, CDR2 FYNNEI. The CDR3: CASTPGTGPNQPQHF. The CDR3 bases are TGTGCCAGCACCCCGGGAACAGGCCCCAATCAGCCCCAGCATTTT. The full variable domain, completed using reference TRBV2 and TRBJ1-5, is EPEVTQTPSHQVTQMGQEVILRCVPISNHLYFYWYRQILGQKVEFLVSFYNNEISEKSEIFDDQFSVERPDGSNFTLKIRSTKLEDSAMYFCASTPGTGPNQPQHFGDGTRLSIL.

This clonotype was found a few times. The CDR3, as DNA: TGTGCCAGTGAGTGGGGTAGCAATCAGCCCCAGCATTTT. Translating it yields CASEWGSNQPQHF. This chain connects TRBV19 to TRBJ1-5; D is undetermined. Trimming pared 8 bases from V and 0 bases from J, leaving 8 bases between. This CDR3 comprises 13 residues. Germline V gene data show CDR1 as LNHDA and CDR2 as SQIVND (reference sequence).

V is TRBV30 and J is TRBJ1-5; 9 positions match TRBD1. J gave up 6 bases and V 2 bases, and 8 bases lay outside the gene matches. This CDR3 comprises 15 residues. In germline, CDR1 is GTSNPN, CDR2 SVGIG (reference sequence). CDR3 residues: CAWSPPGTGSQPQHF. The DNA for the CDR3 is TGTGCCTGGAGTCCCCCCGGGACAGGGAGTCAGCCCCAGCATTTT.

V is TRBV28 and J is TRBJ2-3; 9 nucleotides align to TRBD2. In germline, CDR1 is MDHEN, CDR2 SYDVKM. This CDR3 has 14 amino acids. Germline trimming cut 8 bases from V and 0 bases from J; bases unmatched to any gene: 3. The CDR3 DNA reads as TGTGCCAGCGAGACTAGCGGTAGCACAGATACGCAGTATTTT. This codes for CASETSGSTDTQYF.

This clonotype was observed a few times. The rearrangement joins TRBV11-3 to TRBJ1-1; D is ambiguous. CDR1 is SGHNT and CDR2 is YENEEA in the germline V gene. Trimming took off 4 bases at V and 4 bases at J, with 7 bases between the two ends. CDR3 length: 12 amino acids. The CDR3 loop reads CASSSESTEAFF. The DNA for the CDR3 is TGTGCCAGCAGCTCAGAGAGCACTGAAGCTTTCTTT.

This chain links TRBV7-9 with TRBJ2-1, with TRBD1 as a possible D gene (7 bases). Germline-derived CDR1 and CDR2 are SEHNR and FQNEAQ (reference sequence). The ends were cut back, 4 bases at V and 1 base at J, with 11 bases in the middle. The CDR3 consists of 15 residues. CDR3 residues: CASSSTGRSYNEQFF. CDR3 coding DNA: TGTGCCAGCAGCTCGACAGGGAGGTCCTACAATGAGCAGTTCTTC.

This clonotype was counted a few times. This rearrangement joins TRBV29-1 to TRBJ2-7, with 7 positions matching TRBD1. This CDR3 has 17 residues. Germline trimming cut 6 bases from V and 4 bases from J; bases unmatched to any gene: 21. Germline-derived CDR1 and CDR2 are SQVTM and ANQGSEA. The CDR3 DNA is TGCAGCGTGACAGGGTGGAGCGGTGCTCCAAATGAGTACGAGCAGTACTTC. It codes for CSVTGWSGAPNEYEQYF.

CDR3 in DNA: TGCAGCGTTGTCCCGAGAGCAGATACGCAGTATTTT. Its translation is CSVVPRADTQYF. The V call is TRBV29-1, the J call TRBJ2-3; unclear D gene. Trimming stripped 4 bases from V and 4 bases from J, with 9 bases between. The CDR3 is 12 residues long. Per germline, CDR1 SQVTM and CDR2 ANQGSEA.

This clonotype was seen at least ten times. J is TRBJ2-7 and V is TRBV29-1, with D perhaps matching TRBD1 (6 bases). The CDR3 is 11 amino acids. The germline CDR1 and CDR2 sequences are SQVTM and ANQGSEA. Trimming took 4 bases from V and 6 from J, leaving 10 bases between them. This CDR3 is CSVGWGPEQYF. The DNA of the CDR3 is TGCAGCGTTGGGTGGGGGCCCGAGCAGTACTTC.

This clonotype was seen only a few times. This chain joins TRBV28 and TRBJ1-2; D unresolved. V lost 8 bases, J lost 4 bases, and 14 bases lay in between. This CDR3 contains 13 residues. Germline V gene lookup returns CDR1 MDHEN and CDR2 SYDVKM. CDR3 bases: TGTGCCAGCGAGGGTTTAGTGGGCTATGGCTACACCTTC. This gives the protein CASEGLVGYGYTF.

This clonotype has a count of ten or more. V is TRBV12-3 or TRBV12-4 and J is TRBJ1-5; 11 bases agree with TRBD1. This CDR3 contains 15 residues. V lost 6 bases and J lost 6; bases outside the gene matches: 7. The CDR3, as DNA: TGTGCCAGCAGCCCGGGACAGGGGGTGGTTCAGCCCCAGCATTTT. Encoded protein: CASSPGQGVVQPQHF.

The V gene is TRBV5-1, the J gene TRBJ2-1, with D unclear. Germline assignment: CDR1 SGHRS and CDR2 YFSETQ. The CDR3 is made up of 14 amino acids. V lost 0 bases, J lost 6 bases, and 10 bases lay in between. This chain's CDR3 is CASSLGGWGNEQFF. CDR3 sequence (DNA): TGCGCCAGCAGCTTGGGGGGATGGGGCAATGAGCAGTTCTTC.

This clonotype was detected many times. The chain recombines TRBV5-1 with TRBJ1-1; 8 nucleotides line up with TRBD1. Germline lookup yields CDR1 SGHRS and CDR2 YFSETQ. Unmatched junction bases numbered 7, after V lost 4 bases and J lost 5 bases. The CDR3 loop spans 14 amino acids. The CDR3 is CASSRDRGGTEAFF. CDR3 DNA: TGCGCCAGCAGCAGAGACAGGGGAGGGACTGAAGCTTTCTTT. Using reference TRBV5-1 and TRBJ1-1 for the parts outside the CDR3, the full variable domain is KAGVTQTPRYLIKTRGQQVTLSCSPISGHRSVSWYQQTPGQGLQFLFEYFSETQRNKGNFPGRFSGRQFSNSRSEMNVSTLELGDSALYLCASSRDRGGTEAFFGQGTRLTVV.

This clonotype was seen a few times. V gene TRBV5-1 combines with J gene TRBJ1-4; D perhaps matches TRBD1 (6 bases). V lost 2 bases to trimming and J lost 0 bases, with 8 bases between them. In germline, CDR1 is SGHRS, CDR2 YFSETQ. The CDR3 length is 15 residues. Here the CDR3 reads CASSLGTSTNEKLFF. Here the CDR3 DNA reads TGCGCCAGCAGCTTAGGGACATCAACTAATGAAAAACTGTTTTTT.

This chain joins TRBV2 and TRBJ2-2; 7 bases match TRBD1. V was clipped by 8 bases and J by 0 bases; unmatched bases: 3. The CDR3 consists of 14 residues. The germline gives CDR1 SNHLY, CDR2 FYNNEI. The CDR3 sequence is CASLGGANTGELFF. In DNA form, the CDR3 reads TGTGCCAGCCTAGGGGGCGCGAACACCGGGGAGCTGTTTTTT. The full variable domain, its missing parts supplied by reference TRBV2 and TRBJ2-2, is EPEVTQTPSHQVTQMGQEVILRCVPISNHLYFYWYRQILGQKVEFLVSFYNNEISEKSEIFDDQFSVERPDGSNFTLKIRSTKLEDSAMYFCASLGGANTGELFFGEGSRLTVL.